This is a list of T cell receptor beta chains from one sample in a study of blood T cell repertoires in COVID-19. Produced via immunoSEQ multiplex PCR; TCRdb's table is partial and in-frame only. The repertoire holds about 96,000 clones, with around 90% as singletons. Specimen: peripheral blood. The receptors here all came from a human donor with COVID-19, enrolled during active disease. The donor label of this sample is uncertain. The CDR3 runs from the conserved cysteine through the conserved F or W. D genes are given only for firm matches.

V gene	J gene	D gene	CDR3 protein
TRBV11-2	TRBJ1-1	.	CASSLDSAGDTEAFF
TRBV3-1/TRBV3-2	TRBJ2-1	TRBD1	CASSPHWTGVGSGNEQFF
TRBV10-2	TRBJ2-1	TRBD2	CASSDVLAGHNEQFF
TRBV19	TRBJ2-7	TRBD1	CASSVYRDREYEQYF
TRBV6-5	TRBJ2-1	TRBD1	CASRTGLTPNEQFF
TRBV4-2	TRBJ2-6	TRBD2	CASSPERGDGANVLTF
TRBV2	TRBJ1-2	TRBD1	CASRAQQGSNLYGYTF
TRBV14	TRBJ1-1	.	CASSQTGLQNTEAFF
TRBV10-1	TRBJ2-1	TRBD2	CASSFSGRPNEQFF
TRBV7-9	TRBJ2-5	TRBD2	CASSLAGGETQYF
TRBV7-8	TRBJ1-6	TRBD1	CASSVRTGYNSPLHF
TRBV6-5	TRBJ2-7	TRBD2	CASSYGGLAGAYEQYF
TRBV11-3	TRBJ1-1	TRBD1	CASSLKGTGNTEAFF
TRBV7-9	TRBJ1-3	.	CASSRTGHSGNTIYF
TRBV27	TRBJ2-3	TRBD2	CASSPLAGRPRTDTQYF
TRBV5-3	TRBJ2-4	.	CARSLGQTLAKNIQYF
TRBV7-2	TRBJ1-4	TRBD1	CASRPTGGNEKLFF
TRBV25-1	TRBJ2-7	.	CASSDTGLNSYEQYF
TRBV5-1	TRBJ1-6	.	CASSLGGDDNSPLHF
TRBV14	TRBJ2-2	TRBD2	CASSQDESGANTGELFF
TRBV6-5	TRBJ1-2	.	CASSTRGRNGYTF
TRBV3-1/TRBV3-2	TRBJ2-7	TRBD2	CASSQTFASGGLAGGLSYEQYF
TRBV28	TRBJ1-1	.	CASRPTTEGNTEAFF
TRBV19	TRBJ1-1	.	CASNKGGEAFF
TRBV5-8	TRBJ2-7	TRBD2	CASSLAGRVGEQYF
TRBV28	TRBJ1-4	.	CASSSLGSLNEKLFF
TRBV24-1	TRBJ2-1	.	CATSDFTGTPAQEQFF
TRBV4-2	TRBJ1-2	.	CASSQEEAGLPAGYTF
TRBV9	TRBJ2-1	TRBD2	CASSVGPSGLAYNEQFF
TRBV15	TRBJ1-2	.	CATSRDSGGANYGYTF
TRBV7-3	TRBJ2-5	.	CASSYRDKSQTQYF
TRBV9	TRBJ2-7	.	CASSVGLSYEQYF
TRBV5-4	TRBJ1-1	.	CASSSLGEGFTEAFF
TRBV6-4	TRBJ1-1	.	CASSDVRTEAFF
TRBV11-3	TRBJ2-1	.	CASNLKTGVGEQFF
TRBV11-2	TRBJ1-2	TRBD1	CASSLQGAGGYTF
TRBV5-1	TRBJ1-3	.	CASSLISSSSGNTIYF
TRBV10-2	TRBJ2-7	.	CASSESAGSAYEQYF
TRBV18	TRBJ2-3	TRBD2	CASSPASGERGDTQYF
TRBV11-2	TRBJ2-1	.	CASSPPAGWYNEQFF
TRBV11-3	TRBJ1-1	TRBD1	CASSSGTGAGAEAFF
TRBV6-4	TRBJ2-3	.	CASSDRGGTDTQYF
TRBV10-3	TRBJ1-1	TRBD1	CAISESPGGREAFF
TRBV25-1	TRBJ2-7	TRBD1	CASSETGDREQYF
TRBV10-3	TRBJ1-1	.	CAITGSNTEAFF
TRBV11-2	TRBJ1-2	TRBD1	CASRRIGQDGYTF
TRBV24-1	TRBJ2-1	TRBD2	CATSDSGTSGYNEQFF
TRBV2	TRBJ1-2	.	CASSLSRDTLRGYTF
TRBV10-3	TRBJ1-2	.	CAIDREGGYGYTF